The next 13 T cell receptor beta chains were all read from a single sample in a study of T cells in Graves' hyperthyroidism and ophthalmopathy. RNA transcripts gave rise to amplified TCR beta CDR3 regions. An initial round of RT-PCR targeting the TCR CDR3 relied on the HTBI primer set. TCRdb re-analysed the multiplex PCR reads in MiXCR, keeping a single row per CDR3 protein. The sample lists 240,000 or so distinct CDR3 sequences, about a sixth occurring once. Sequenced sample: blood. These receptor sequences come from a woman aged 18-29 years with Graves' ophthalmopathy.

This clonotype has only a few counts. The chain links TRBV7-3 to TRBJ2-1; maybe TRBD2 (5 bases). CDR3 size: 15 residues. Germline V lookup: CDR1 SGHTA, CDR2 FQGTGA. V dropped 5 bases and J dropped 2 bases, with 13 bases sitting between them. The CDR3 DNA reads TGTGCCAGCAGCCCACTGAGCGGCCCCTACAATGAGCAGTTCTTC. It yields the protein CASSPLSGPYNEQFF.

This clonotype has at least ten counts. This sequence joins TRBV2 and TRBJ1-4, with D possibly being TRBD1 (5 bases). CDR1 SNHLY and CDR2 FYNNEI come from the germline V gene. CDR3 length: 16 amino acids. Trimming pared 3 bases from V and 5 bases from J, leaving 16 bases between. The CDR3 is CASSEGFSPGNEKLFF. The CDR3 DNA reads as TGTGCCAGCAGTGAGGGGTTTTCCCCAGGGAATGAAAAACTGTTTTTT.

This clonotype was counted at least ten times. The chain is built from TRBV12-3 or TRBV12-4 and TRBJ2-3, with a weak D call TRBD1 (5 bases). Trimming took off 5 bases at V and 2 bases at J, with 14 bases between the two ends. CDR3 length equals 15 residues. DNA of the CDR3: TGTGCCAGCAGTCTCCTGAGACAGACCACAGATACGCAGTATTTT. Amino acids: CASSLLRQTTDTQYF.

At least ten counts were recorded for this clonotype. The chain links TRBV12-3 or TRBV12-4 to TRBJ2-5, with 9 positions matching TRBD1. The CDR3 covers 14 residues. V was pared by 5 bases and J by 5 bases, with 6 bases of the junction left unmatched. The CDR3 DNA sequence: TGTGCCAGCAGTCCCGACAGGGGGGTGGAGACCCAGTACTTC. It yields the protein CASSPDRGVETQYF.

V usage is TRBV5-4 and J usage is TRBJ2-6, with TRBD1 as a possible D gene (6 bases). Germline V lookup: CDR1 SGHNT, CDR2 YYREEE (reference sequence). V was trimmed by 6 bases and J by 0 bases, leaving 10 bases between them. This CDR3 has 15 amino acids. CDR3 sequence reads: CASTTGPSGANVLTF. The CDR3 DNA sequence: TGTGCCAGCACCACAGGGCCCTCTGGGGCCAACGTCCTGACTTTC.

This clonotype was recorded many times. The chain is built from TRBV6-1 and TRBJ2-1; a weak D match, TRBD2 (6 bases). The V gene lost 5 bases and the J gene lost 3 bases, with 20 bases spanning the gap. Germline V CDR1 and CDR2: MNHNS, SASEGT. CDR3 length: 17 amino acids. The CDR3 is CASSHQDYPLSYNEQFF. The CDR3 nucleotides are TGTGCCAGCAGTCACCAGGACTACCCGCTCAGCTACAATGAGCAGTTCTTC.

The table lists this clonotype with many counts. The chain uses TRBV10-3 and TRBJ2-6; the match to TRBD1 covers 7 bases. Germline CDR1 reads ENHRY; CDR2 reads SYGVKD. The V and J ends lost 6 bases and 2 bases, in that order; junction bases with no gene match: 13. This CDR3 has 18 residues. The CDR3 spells CAISDLPPGTAGANVLTF. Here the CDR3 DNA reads TGTGCCATCAGCGACTTACCCCCCGGGACAGCTGGGGCCAACGTCCTGACTTTC.

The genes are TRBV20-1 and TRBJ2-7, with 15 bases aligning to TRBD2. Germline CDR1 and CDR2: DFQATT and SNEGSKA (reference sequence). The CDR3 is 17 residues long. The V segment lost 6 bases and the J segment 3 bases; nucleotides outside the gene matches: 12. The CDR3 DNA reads TGCAGTGCAGGACAGGTTCCGGGACTAGCGGGGGGCTACGAGCAGTACTTC. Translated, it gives CSAGQVPGLAGGYEQYF.

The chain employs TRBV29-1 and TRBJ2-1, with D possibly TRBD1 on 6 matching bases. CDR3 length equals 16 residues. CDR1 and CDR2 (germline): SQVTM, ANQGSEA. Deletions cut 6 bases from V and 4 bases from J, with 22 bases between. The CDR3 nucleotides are TGCAGCGTCTCCTACCCCGGGACAAAAAGTTACAATGAGCAGTTCTTC. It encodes CSVSYPGTKSYNEQFF.

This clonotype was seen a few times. The chain's CDR3 is CASKGGSSEQFF. In DNA, the CDR3 is TGTGCCAGCAAAGGGGGGTCTAGTGAGCAGTTCTTC. The gene calls are TRBV6-1 and TRBJ2-1; D assignment may be TRBD1 or TRBD2 (6 bases each). Germline CDR1 reads MNHNS; CDR2 reads SASEGT. This CDR3 has 12 residues. Trimming removed 7 bases at V and 9 bases at J, with 13 bases between.

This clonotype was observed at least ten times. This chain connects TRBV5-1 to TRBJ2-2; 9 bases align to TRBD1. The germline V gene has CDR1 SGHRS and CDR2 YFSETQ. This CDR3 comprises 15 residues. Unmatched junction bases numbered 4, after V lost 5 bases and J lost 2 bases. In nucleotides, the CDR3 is TGCGCCAGCAGATCGGACAGGGGAAACACCGGGGAGCTGTTTTTT. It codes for CASRSDRGNTGELFF.

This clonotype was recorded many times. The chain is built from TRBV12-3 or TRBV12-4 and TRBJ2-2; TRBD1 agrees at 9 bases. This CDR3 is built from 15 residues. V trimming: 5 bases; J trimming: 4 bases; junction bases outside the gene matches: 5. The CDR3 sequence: CASSQQGAGTGELFF. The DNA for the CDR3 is TGTGCCAGCAGTCAACAGGGGGCGGGCACCGGGGAGCTGTTTTTT.

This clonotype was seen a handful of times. The CDR3, as DNA: TGCGCCAGCAGCTTGTCGAGGTCCGGGGAGGTAGCGGGACAGGGTGAGCAGTTCTTC. This sequence encodes CASSLSRSGEVAGQGEQFF. The J gene is TRBJ2-1, the V gene TRBV5-1, with D possibly TRBD1 on 9 matching bases. The germline V and J ends were trimmed by 1 base and 9 bases, with 29 bases remaining between them. CDR3 length: 19 amino acids. Germline CDR1 and CDR2: SGHRS and YFSETQ.